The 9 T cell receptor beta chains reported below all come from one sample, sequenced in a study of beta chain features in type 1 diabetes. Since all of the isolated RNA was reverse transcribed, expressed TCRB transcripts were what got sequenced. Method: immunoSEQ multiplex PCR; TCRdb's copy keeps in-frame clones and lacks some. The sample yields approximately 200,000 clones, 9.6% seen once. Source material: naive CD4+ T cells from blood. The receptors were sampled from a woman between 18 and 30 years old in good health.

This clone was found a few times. The CDR3 region is CASSQARGAEAFF. The DNA for the CDR3 is TGTGCCAGCAGCCAAGCTCGGGGAGCTGAAGCTTTCTTT. The rearrangement joins TRBV14 to TRBJ1-1; D gene ambiguous. Germline V CDR1 and CDR2: SGHDN, FVKESK. This CDR3 is built from 13 residues. The V end was cut by 1 base, the J end by 6 bases, with 9 bases between.

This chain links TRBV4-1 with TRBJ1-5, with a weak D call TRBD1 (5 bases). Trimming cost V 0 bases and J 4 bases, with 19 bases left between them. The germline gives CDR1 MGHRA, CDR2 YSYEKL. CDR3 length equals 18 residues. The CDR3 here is CASSQDPPAGGWNQPQHF. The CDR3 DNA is TGCGCCAGCAGCCAAGATCCCCCAGCCGGGGGTTGGAATCAGCCCCAGCATTTT.

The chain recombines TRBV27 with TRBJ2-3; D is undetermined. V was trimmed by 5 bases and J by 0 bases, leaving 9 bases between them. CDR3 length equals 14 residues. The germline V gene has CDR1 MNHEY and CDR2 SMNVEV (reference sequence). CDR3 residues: CASSPRLSTDTQYF. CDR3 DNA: TGTGCCAGCAGTCCGAGGCTTAGCACAGATACGCAGTATTTT.

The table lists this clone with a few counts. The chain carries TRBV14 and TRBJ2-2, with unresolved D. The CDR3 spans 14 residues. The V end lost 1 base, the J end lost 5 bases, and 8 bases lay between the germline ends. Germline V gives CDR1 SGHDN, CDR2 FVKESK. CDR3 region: CASSQGHLTGELFF. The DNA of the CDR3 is TGTGCCAGCAGCCAAGGACACCTAACCGGGGAGCTGTTTTTT.

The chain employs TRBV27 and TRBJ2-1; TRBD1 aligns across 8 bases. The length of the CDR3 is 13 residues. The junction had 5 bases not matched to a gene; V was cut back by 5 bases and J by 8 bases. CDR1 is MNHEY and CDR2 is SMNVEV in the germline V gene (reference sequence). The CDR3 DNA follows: TGTGCCAGCAGTGCACAGGGGGTGCATGAGCAGTTCTTC. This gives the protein CASSAQGVHEQFF.

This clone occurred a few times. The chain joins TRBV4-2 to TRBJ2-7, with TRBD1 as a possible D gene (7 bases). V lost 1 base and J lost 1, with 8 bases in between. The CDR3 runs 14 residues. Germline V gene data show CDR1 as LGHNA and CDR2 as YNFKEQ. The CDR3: CASSQAGGSYEQYF. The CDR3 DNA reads TGTGCCAGCAGCCAAGCAGGGGGGTCCTACGAGCAGTACTTC.

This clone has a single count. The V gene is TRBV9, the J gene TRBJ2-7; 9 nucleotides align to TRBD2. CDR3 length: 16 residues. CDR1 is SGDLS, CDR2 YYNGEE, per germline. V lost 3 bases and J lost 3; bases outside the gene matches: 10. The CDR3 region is CASSAGGVAGVYEQYF. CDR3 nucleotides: TGTGCCAGCAGCGCAGGGGGGGTAGCGGGGGTCTACGAGCAGTACTTC.

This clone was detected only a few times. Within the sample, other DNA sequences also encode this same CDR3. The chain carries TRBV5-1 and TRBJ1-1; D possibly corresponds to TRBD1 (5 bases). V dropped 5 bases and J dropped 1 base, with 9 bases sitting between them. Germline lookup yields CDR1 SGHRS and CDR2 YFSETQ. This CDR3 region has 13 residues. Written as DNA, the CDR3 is TGCGCCAGCAGAGACCAGGGGAACACTGAAGCTTTCTTT. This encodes CASRDQGNTEAFF.

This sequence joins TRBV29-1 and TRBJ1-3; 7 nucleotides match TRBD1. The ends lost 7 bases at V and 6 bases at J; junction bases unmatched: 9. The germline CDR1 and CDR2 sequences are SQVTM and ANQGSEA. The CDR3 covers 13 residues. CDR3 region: CSALKGAENTIYF. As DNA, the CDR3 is TGCAGCGCGCTTAAGGGGGCGGAAAACACCATATATTTT.